This passage covers 4 T cell receptor beta chains from one sample sequenced in a study of T cells in Graves' hyperthyroidism and ophthalmopathy. There were TCR beta CDR3 regions amplified from RNA transcripts. With the HTBI primer set, the TCR CDR3 went through a first round of RT-PCR. TCRdb called the multiplex PCR reads again in MiXCR, with one record for every CDR3 protein. The table has 750,000 to 900,000 distinct CDR3 sequences, over 35% seen once. The sequencing sample was made of blood. The receptor set was obtained from a man aged 18 to 30 with Graves' hyperthyroidism.

This clonotype was seen a handful of times. The V gene is TRBV5-6, the J gene TRBJ2-7; either TRBD1 or TRBD2 may supply D (5 bases each). Germline V gene sequence: CDR1 SGHDT, CDR2 YYEEEE. The V gene lost 0 bases and the J gene lost 1 base, with 11 bases spanning the gap. The CDR3 is made up of 15 amino acids. CDR3 amino acids: CASSLGGWQSYEQYF. CDR3 DNA sequence: TGTGCCAGCAGCTTGGGGGGGTGGCAGTCCTACGAGCAGTACTTC.

This clonotype was observed at least ten times. The chain carries TRBV19 and TRBJ1-5; weak D call: TRBD1 (5 bases). CDR1 and CDR2 (germline): LNHDA, SQIVND (reference sequence). The CDR3 is 13 residues long. V dropped 4 bases and J dropped 5 bases, with 9 bases sitting between them. The chain's CDR3 is CASSRQGYQPQHF. The CDR3 nucleotides are TGTGCCAGTAGTAGGCAGGGCTATCAGCCCCAGCATTTT. Full variable domain (rest looked up from reference TRBV19 and TRBJ1-5): DGGITQSPKYLFRKEGQNVTLSCEQNLNHDAMYWYRQDPGQGLRLIYYSQIVNDFQKGDIAEGYSVSREKKESFPLTVTSAQKNPTAFYLCASSRQGYQPQHFGDGTRLSIL.

In this sample, this clonotype turned up many times. The CDR3 coding sequence is TGCAGTGCTGAACCGGAATACGAGCAGTACTTC. This codes for CSAEPEYEQYF. This chain links TRBV20-1 with TRBJ2-7; D not certain. The V and J ends lost 5 bases and 4 bases respectively, with 9 bases between them. The CDR3 is 11 residues long. Germline CDR1 and CDR2: DFQATT and SNEGSKA (reference sequence).

This clonotype was found many times. V gene TRBV5-4 combines with J gene TRBJ2-5; the D is unclear. Deletions cut 5 bases from V and 0 bases from J, with 8 bases between. The CDR3 loop spans 13 amino acids. The germline V gene encodes CDR1 SGHNT and CDR2 YYREEE (reference sequence). CDR3 DNA sequence: TGTGCCAGCAGTCCCTCCAACCAAGAGACCCAGTACTTC. This gives the protein CASSPSNQETQYF.